The source of this T cell receptor (beta chain) is a study of early T cells in non-severe SARS-CoV-2 infection. Study context: Chains from this unsorted whole-blood bulk RNA could not be paired.

Points on this clonotype: Its antigen is not identified.

Individual cDNA molecules received unique molecular identifiers during library preparation. TCRdb processed the 5' RACE reads anew with MiXCR; each CDR3 protein has one entry. The repertoire holds about 71,000 distinct CDR3 sequences, with more than 12% as singletons. General study findings and limits: In VDJdb matching, anti-spike CD8 responses were favored while private and CD4 specificities went missing.

The material was whole blood, obtained at baseline. The receptor comes from an adult who was a healthcare worker with PCR-confirmed SARS-CoV-2 infection or an uninfected control (not recorded which).

CDR3 bases: TGCAGCGTTGGACAGTCGCTCTCCTACGAGCAGTACTTC. The encoded protein is CSVGQSLSYEQYF. This chain links TRBV29-1 with TRBJ2-7, with D maybe TRBD1 (5 bases). Germline CDR1 reads SQVTM; CDR2 reads ANQGSEA. The V and J ends lost 4 bases and 0 bases respectively, with 10 bases between them. The CDR3 is 13 residues long.